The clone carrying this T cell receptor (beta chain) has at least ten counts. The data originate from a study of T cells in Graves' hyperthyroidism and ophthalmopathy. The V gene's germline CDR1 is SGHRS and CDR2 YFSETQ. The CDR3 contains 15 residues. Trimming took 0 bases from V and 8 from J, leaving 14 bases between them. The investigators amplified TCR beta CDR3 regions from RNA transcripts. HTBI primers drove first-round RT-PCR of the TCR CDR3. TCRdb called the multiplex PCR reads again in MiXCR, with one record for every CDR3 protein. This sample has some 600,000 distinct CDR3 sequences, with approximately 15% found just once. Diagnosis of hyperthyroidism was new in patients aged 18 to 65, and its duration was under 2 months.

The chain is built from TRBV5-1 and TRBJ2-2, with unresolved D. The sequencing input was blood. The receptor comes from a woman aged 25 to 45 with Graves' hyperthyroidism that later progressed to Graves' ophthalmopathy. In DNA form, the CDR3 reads TGCGCCAGCAGCTTGGCTACAGACCTTGGTGGGGAGCTGTTTTTT. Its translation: CASSLATDLGGELFF.